This TCR beta chain was sequenced during a study of CD8 T cells in Susac syndrome. Overall study findings and caveats: The relatively small number of individuals in the TCR sequencing and HLA analysis was acknowledged by the study.

As concerns this clonotype: Antigen: not known.

Deletions cut 5 bases from V and 5 bases from J, with 12 bases between. This CDR3 region has 14 residues. Sequencing of TCR beta, carried out with a high-throughput approach, was applied to CD8+ and CD4+ T cells from the blood. RNA amounts of roughly 0.45 to 1 ug underwent reverse transcription with random hexamers. TCRdb passed the immunoSEQ multiplex PCR reads through MiXCR, listing each CDR3 protein once. The profile shows a few hundred thousand distinct CDR3 sequences, roughly 90% of them singletons. Sequencing was carried out using CD8+ T cells from PBMCs. The TCR sequence derives from a human donor with multiple sclerosis. The chain employs TRBV12-3 or TRBV12-4 and TRBJ1-4; a weak D match, TRBD1 (6 bases). The CDR3 is CASSTQGLNEKLFF. In DNA form, the CDR3 reads TGTGCCAGCAGTACGCAGGGGCTCAATGAAAAACTGTTTTTT.